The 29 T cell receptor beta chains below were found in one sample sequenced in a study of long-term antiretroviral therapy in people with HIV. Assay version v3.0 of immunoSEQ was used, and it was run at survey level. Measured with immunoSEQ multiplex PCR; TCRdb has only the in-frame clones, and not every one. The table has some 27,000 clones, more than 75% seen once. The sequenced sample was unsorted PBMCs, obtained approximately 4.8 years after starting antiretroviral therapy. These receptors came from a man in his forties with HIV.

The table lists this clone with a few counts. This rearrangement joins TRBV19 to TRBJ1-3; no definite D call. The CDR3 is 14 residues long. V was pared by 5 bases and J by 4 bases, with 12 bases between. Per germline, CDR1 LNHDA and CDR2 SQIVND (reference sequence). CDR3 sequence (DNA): TGTGCCAGTAGTTACGGGTTAAACGGAAACACCATATATTTT. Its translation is CASSYGLNGNTIYF.

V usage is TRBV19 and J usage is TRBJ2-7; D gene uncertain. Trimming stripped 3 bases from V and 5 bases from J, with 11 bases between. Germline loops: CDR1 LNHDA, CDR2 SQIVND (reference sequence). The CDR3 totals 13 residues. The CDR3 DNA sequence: TGTGCCAGTAGTATTTCACAGCTTCACGAGCAGTACTTC. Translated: CASSISQLHEQYF.

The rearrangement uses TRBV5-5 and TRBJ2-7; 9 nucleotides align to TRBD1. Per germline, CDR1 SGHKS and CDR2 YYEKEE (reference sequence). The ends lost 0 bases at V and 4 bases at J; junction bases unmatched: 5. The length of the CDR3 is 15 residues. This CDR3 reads CASSLVGTGMYEQYF. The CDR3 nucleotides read TGTGCCAGCAGCTTGGTTGGGACAGGGATGTACGAGCAGTACTTC.

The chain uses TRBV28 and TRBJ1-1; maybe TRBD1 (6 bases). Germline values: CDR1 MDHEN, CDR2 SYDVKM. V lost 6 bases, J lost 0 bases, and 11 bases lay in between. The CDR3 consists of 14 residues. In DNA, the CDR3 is TGTGCCAGCAGGACAGGTTTTATGAACACTGAAGCTTTCTTT. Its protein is CASRTGFMNTEAFF.

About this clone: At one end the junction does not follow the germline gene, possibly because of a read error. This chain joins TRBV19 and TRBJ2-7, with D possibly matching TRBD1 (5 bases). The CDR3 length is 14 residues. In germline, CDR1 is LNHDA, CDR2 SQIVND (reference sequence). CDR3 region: CASSIGIRGYEQYF. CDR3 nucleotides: TGTGCCAGTAGCATAGGGATTAGGGGATACGAGCAGTACTTC.

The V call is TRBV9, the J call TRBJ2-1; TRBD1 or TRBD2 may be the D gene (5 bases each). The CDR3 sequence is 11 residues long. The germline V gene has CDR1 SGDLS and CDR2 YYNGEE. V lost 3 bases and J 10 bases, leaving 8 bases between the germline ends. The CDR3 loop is CASSAGTEQFF. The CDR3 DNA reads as TGTGCCAGCAGCGCCGGGACCGAGCAGTTCTTC. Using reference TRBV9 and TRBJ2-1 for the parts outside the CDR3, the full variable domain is DSGVTQTPKHLITATGQRVTLRCSPRSGDLSVYWYQQSLDQGLQFLIQYYNGEERAKGNILERFSAQQFPDLHSELNLSSLELGDSALYFCASSAGTEQFFGPGTRLTVL.

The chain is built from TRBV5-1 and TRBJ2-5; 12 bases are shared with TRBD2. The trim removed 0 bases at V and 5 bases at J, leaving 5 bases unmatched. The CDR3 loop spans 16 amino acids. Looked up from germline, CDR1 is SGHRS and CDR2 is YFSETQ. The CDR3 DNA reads TGCGCCAGCAGCTTGGGGCTAGCGGGGGGGATGGAGACCCAGTACTTC. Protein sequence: CASSLGLAGGMETQYF.

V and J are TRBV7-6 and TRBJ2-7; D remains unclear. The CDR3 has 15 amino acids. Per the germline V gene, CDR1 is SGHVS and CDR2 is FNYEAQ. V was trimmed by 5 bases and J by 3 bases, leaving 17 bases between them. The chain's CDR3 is CASSRLAADDYEQYF. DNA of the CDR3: TGTGCCAGCAGCAGACTTGCGGCAGACGACTACGAGCAGTACTTC.

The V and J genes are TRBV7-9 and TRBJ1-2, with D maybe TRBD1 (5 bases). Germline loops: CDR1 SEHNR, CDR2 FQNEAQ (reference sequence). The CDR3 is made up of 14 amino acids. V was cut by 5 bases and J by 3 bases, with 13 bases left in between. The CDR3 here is CASSRRDSYYGYTF. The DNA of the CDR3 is TGTGCCAGCAGCCGACGGGACTCATACTATGGCTACACCTTC.

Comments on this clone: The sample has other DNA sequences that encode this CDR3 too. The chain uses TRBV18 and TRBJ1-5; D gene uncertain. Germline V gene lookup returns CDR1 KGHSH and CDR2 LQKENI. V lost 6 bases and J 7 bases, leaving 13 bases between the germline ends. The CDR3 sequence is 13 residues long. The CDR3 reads CASSPSGVQPQHF. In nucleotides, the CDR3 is TGTGCCAGCTCTCCTTCGGGTGTCCAGCCCCAGCATTTT.

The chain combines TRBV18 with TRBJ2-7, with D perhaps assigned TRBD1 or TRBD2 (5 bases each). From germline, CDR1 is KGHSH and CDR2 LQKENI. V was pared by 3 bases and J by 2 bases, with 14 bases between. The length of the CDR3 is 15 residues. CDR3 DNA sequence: TGTGCCAGCTCACCGACCGGGACGACAGCCTACGAGCAGTACTTC. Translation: CASSPTGTTAYEQYF.

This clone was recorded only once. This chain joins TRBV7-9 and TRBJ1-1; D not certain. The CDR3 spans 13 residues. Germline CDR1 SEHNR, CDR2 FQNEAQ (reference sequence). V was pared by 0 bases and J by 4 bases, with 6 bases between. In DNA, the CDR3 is TGTGCCAGCAGCTTAGCGGTCGGCACTGAAGCTTTCTTT. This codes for CASSLAVGTEAFF.

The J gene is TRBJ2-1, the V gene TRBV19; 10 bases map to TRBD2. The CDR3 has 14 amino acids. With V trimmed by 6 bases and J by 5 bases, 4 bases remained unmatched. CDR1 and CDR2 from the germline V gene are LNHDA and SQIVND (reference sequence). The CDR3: CASRLAGGDNEQFF. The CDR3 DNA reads TGTGCCAGTAGGTTAGCGGGGGGTGACAATGAGCAGTTCTTC.

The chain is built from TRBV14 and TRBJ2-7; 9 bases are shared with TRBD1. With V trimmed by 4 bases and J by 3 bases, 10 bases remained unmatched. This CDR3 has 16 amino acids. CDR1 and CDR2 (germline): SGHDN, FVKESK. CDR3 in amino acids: CASSPSPGTGHYEQYF. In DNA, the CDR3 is TGTGCCAGCAGCCCAAGCCCCGGGACAGGGCACTACGAGCAGTACTTC.

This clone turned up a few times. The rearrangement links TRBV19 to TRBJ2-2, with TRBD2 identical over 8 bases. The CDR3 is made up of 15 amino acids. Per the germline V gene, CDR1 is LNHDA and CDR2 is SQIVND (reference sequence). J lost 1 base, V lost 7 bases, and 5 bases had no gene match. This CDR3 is CASTLTSVNTGELFF. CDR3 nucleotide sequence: TGTGCCAGTACCCTGACTAGCGTGAACACCGGGGAGCTGTTTTTT.

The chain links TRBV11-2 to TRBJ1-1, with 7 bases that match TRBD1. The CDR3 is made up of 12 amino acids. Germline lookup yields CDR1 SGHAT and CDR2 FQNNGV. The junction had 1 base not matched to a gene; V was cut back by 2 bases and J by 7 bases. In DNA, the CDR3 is TGTGCCAGCAGCTTAAGGGACAGTGAAGCTTTCTTT. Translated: CASSLRDSEAFF.

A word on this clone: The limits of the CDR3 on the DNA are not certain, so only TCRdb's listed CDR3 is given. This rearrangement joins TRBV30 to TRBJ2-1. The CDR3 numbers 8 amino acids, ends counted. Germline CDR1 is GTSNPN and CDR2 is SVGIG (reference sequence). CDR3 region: CAWGLGIF.

CDR3 region: CASSLRGGLPNVSTDTQYF. For the CDR3, the DNA is TGTGCCAGCAGCTTAAGGGGAGGGCTCCCCAACGTTAGCACAGATACGCAGTATTTT. The chain links TRBV13 to TRBJ2-3; 7 bases are shared with TRBD2. In germline, CDR1 is PRHDT, CDR2 FYEKMQ (reference sequence). V was clipped by 2 bases and J by 0 bases; unmatched bases: 14. This CDR3 is 19 amino acids long.

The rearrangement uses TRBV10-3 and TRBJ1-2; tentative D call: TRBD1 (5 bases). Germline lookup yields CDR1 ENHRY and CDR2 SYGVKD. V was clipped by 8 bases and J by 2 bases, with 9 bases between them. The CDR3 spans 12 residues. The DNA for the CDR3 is TGTGCCATCGGGGCAGGGAACTATGGCTACACCTTC. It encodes CAIGAGNYGYTF.

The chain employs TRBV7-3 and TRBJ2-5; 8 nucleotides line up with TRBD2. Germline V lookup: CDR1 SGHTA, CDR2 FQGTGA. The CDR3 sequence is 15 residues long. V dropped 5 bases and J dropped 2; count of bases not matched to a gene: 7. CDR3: CASSPGGRGQETQYF. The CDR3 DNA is TGTGCCAGCAGCCCGGGGGGGCGGGGACAAGAGACCCAGTACTTC.

CDR3 amino acids: CASSPLTTGGYTF. The CDR3 DNA sequence: TGTGCCAGCAGCCCCCTGACGACTGGTGGCTACACCTTC. The V gene is TRBV5-8, the J gene TRBJ1-2; no clear D. The V end lost 4 bases, the J end lost 7 bases, and 14 bases lay between the germline ends. Germline CDR1 SGHTS, CDR2 YDEGEE. The CDR3 totals 13 residues.

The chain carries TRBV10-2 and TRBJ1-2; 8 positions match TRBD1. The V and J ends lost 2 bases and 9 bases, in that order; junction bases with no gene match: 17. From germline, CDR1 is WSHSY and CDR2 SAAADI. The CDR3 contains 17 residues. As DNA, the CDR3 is TGCGCCAGCAGTGAGACGTCAACGGGGACAGGACCTTTTAGCTACACCTTC. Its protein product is CASSETSTGTGPFSYTF.

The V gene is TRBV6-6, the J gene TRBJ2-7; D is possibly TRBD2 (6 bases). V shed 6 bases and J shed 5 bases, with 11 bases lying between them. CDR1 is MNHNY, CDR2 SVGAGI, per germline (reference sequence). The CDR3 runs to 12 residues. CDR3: CASSHRGNEQYF. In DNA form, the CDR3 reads TGTGCCAGCAGCCACCGGGGGAACGAGCAGTACTTC.

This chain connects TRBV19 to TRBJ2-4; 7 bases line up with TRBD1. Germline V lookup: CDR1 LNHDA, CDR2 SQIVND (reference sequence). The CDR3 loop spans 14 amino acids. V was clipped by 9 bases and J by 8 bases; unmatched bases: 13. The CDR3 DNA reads TGTGCCAGCAGGTTACAGGGGAAGGGAGACATTCAGTACTTC. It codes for CASRLQGKGDIQYF. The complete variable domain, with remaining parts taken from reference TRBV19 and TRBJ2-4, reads DGGITQSPKYLFRKEGQNVTLSCEQNLNHDAMYWYRQDPGQGLRLIYYSQIVNDFQKGDIAEGYSVSREKKESFPLTVTSAQKNPTAFYLCASRLQGKGDIQYFGAGTRLSVL.

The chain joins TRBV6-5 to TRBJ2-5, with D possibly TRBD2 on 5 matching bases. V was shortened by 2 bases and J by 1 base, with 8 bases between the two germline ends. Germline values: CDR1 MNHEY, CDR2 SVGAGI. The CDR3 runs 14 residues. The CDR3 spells CASSYSGGQETQYF. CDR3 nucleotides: TGTGCCAGCAGTTACAGTGGAGGCCAAGAGACCCAGTACTTC.

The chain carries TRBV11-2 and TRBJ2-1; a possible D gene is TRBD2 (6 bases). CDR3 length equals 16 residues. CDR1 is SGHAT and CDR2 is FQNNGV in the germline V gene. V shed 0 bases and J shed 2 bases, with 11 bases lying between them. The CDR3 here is CASSLDLASTYNEQFF. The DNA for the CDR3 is TGTGCCAGCAGCTTAGATCTAGCGTCAACCTACAATGAGCAGTTCTTC.

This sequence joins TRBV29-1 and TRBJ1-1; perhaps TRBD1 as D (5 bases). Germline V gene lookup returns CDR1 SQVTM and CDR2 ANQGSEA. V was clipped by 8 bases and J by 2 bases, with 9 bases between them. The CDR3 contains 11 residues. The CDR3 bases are TGCAGCCCGGGGCCTAACACTGAAGCTTTCTTT. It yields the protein CSPGPNTEAFF.

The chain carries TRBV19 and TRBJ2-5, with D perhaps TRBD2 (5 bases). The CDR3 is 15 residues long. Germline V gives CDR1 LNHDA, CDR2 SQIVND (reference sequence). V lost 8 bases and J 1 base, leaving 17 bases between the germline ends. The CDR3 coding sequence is TGTGCCAGTGGATCGGGGTCTATGGGCCAAGAGACCCAGTACTTC. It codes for CASGSGSMGQETQYF.

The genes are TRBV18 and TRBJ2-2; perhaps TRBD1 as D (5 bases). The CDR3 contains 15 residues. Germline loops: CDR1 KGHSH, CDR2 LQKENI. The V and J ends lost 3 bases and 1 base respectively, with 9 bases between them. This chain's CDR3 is CASSPTDKNTGELFF. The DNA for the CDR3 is TGTGCCAGCTCACCGACAGACAAGAACACCGGGGAGCTGTTTTTT.